What follows are 9 T cell receptor beta chains derived from one specimen sequenced in a study of Tregs in tolerant kidney transplant recipients (dated by TCRdb to the late 2010s). Antigens for these TCRs are unknown. The receptor library was made with the immunoSEQ multiplex PCR assay. TCRdb took this table from immuneACCESS and kept in-frame rearrangements with V and J called. Such tables lack part of the clones; where checked against another copy, unresolved V genes explain under half of the gap, and the rest is unexplained. The sample profile shows 30,000 or so clones; approximately 83% of them were found once. The ten largest clones take up around 2.4% of the sample. The sequencing input was Tregs from blood cultured with allogeneic cells. The receptors were sampled from a human donor in good health.

The CDR3 DNA is TGTGCCAGCAGCTTAGTCGGAGGACTAGCGGGTTCTGAGCAGTTCTTC. Amino acids: CASSLVGGLAGSEQFF. The genes are TRBV11-3 and TRBJ2-1; TRBD2 matches 11 bases. Germline V gives CDR1 SGHNT, CDR2 YENEEA. Trimming at V came to 1 base and at J to 9 bases, leaving 8 bases not matched to a gene. This CDR3 has 16 residues.

The chain links TRBV15 to TRBJ2-7, with 11 bases fitting TRBD2. The J segment lost 2 bases and the V segment lost 7 bases, leaving 1 base of the junction unmatched. In germline, CDR1 is LNHNV, CDR2 YYDKDF (reference sequence). This CDR3 region has 13 residues. The CDR3 protein is CATKLAGAYEQYF. The CDR3, as DNA: TGTGCCACCAAACTAGCGGGGGCCTACGAGCAGTACTTC.

The rearrangement links TRBV19 to TRBJ2-7, with 9 positions matching TRBD1. CDR1 and CDR2 from the germline V gene are LNHDA and SQIVND (reference sequence). This CDR3 has 13 amino acids. The ends lost 6 bases at V and 2 bases at J; junction bases unmatched: 2. DNA of the CDR3: TGTGCCAGTAGGGGGGACAGGGCCTACGAGCAGTACTTC. This translates into CASRGDRAYEQYF.

The chain recombines TRBV4-3 with TRBJ2-7, with 11 positions matching TRBD2. Germline V lookup: CDR1 LGHNA, CDR2 YSLEER. The CDR3 length is 16 residues. V trimming: 3 bases; J trimming: 3 bases; junction bases outside the gene matches: 7. The CDR3 region has the DNA TGCGCCAGCAGCCAGGAGCTAGCGGGAGGTTACTACGAGCAGTACTTC. This translates into CASSQELAGGYYEQYF.

The CDR3 DNA reads TGTGCCAGCAGCCTGGACATGGGTCAGCCCCAGCATTTT. This gives the protein CASSLDMGQPQHF. This chain connects TRBV7-2 to TRBJ1-5; D possibly corresponds to TRBD1 (5 bases). CDR1 is SGHTA, CDR2 FQGNSA, per germline. Deletions cut 5 bases from V and 6 bases from J, with 11 bases between. This CDR3 comprises 13 residues. Drawing the rest from reference TRBV7-2 and TRBJ1-5, the complete variable domain is GAGVSQSPSNKVTEKGKDVELRCDPISGHTALYWYRQSLGQGLEFLIYFQGNSAPDKSGLPSDRFSAERTGGSVSTLTIQRTQQEDSAVYLCASSLDMGQPQHFGDGTRLSIL.

The chain recombines TRBV6-5 with TRBJ2-4, with a weak D call TRBD2 (7 bases). This CDR3 has 12 residues. V was pared by 6 bases and J by 7 bases, with 10 bases between. Per germline, CDR1 MNHEY and CDR2 SVGAGI. This CDR3 reads CASRGGGNIQYF. The CDR3 bases are TGTGCCAGCAGGGGAGGGGGTAACATTCAGTACTTC.

The chain combines TRBV27 with TRBJ1-2; D call uncertain. Germline V lookup: CDR1 MNHEY, CDR2 SMNVEV (reference sequence). The germline V and J ends were trimmed by 3 bases and 7 bases, with 21 bases remaining between them. The CDR3 contains 16 residues. Written as DNA, the CDR3 is TGTGCCAGCAGTTTTAAGGCTGCGGGATCCCGGCGTGGCTACACCTTC. As protein: CASSFKAAGSRRGYTF.

V and J are TRBV5-1 and TRBJ2-3; 8 bases match TRBD2. V shed 4 bases and J 14 bases; nucleotides not matched to a gene: 12. CDR3 length: 13 amino acids. CDR1 SGHRS and CDR2 YFSETQ come from the germline V gene. The CDR3 sequence: CASSREGGLVLYF. CDR3 DNA sequence: TGCGCCAGCAGCAGAGAGGGGGGACTAGTCCTGTATTTT. Full variable domain (missing parts from reference TRBV5-1 and TRBJ2-3): KAGVTQTPRYLIKTRGQQVTLSCSPISGHRSVSWYQQTPGQGLQFLFEYFSETQRNKGNFPGRFSGRQFSNSRSEMNVSTLELGDSALYLCASSREGGLVLYFGPGTRLTVL.

Only one count was recorded for this clone. The V and J genes are TRBV7-8 and TRBJ2-5; D not resolved. With 5 bases removed from V and 1 base from J, the gap between germline ends came to 11 bases. The germline CDR1 and CDR2 sequences are SGHVS and FQNEAQ. The CDR3 has 14 residues. The CDR3 reads CASSPMPIQETQYF. The CDR3 nucleotides are TGTGCCAGCAGCCCCATGCCGATCCAAGAGACCCAGTACTTC. Supplemented by reference TRBV7-8 and TRBJ2-5, the full variable domain reads GAGVSQSPRYKVAKRGQDVALRCDPISGHVSLFWYQQALGQGPEFLTYFQNEAQLDKSGLPSDRFFAERPEGSVSTLKIQRTQQEDSAVYLCASSPMPIQETQYFGPGTRLLVL.